This section outlines one TCR beta chain sequence together with its context. This sample was included in a study of control samples from healthy donors and cancer patients. Libraries were prepared by immunoSEQ multiplex PCR; TCRdb keeps only in-frame clonotypes and omits some of them. This sample has 150,000 or so clones; about 94% occur once, and the top ten carry 14%. There are 18 residues in the CDR3. Germline loops: CDR1 LNHDA, CDR2 SQIVND (reference sequence). Trimming cost V 0 bases and J 2 bases, with 17 bases left between them. The TCR originated in a man between 60 and 75 years old with colorectal cancer. Sequencing used PBMCs. The chain links TRBV19 to TRBJ1-5; D is ambiguous. CDR3 loop: CASSIELARRWGNQPQHF. CDR3 DNA sequence: TGTGCCAGTAGTATAGAGTTAGCAAGGCGTTGGGGCAATCAGCCCCAGCATTTT.